The 2 T cell receptor beta chains below were found in one sample sequenced in a study of T cell changes during pregnancy in multiple sclerosis. Clones were sequenced by immunoSEQ multiplex PCR, and TCRdb holds only the in-frame ones, with some missing. This sample has about 56,000 clones, with roughly nine tenths found just once. The sample in question was CD4+ T cells from peripheral blood mononuclear cells, obtained in the third trimester of pregnancy. Receptor source: a female donor with multiple sclerosis, enrolled in a pregnancy study.

Sample share makes this clone medium-sized (0.01 to 0.1%). The rearrangement joins TRBV30 to TRBJ1-1; 7 positions match TRBD1. This CDR3 region has 12 residues. V trimming: 0 bases; J trimming: 11 bases; junction bases outside the gene matches: 6. Germline loops: CDR1 GTSNPN, CDR2 SVGIG (reference sequence). CDR3 bases: TGTGCCTGGAGTGTCGACAGGGCCGGGGCTTTCTTT. It codes for CAWSVDRAGAFF.

This clone was detected only once. The chain uses TRBV7-9 and TRBJ1-4, with D unresolved. The CDR3 consists of 18 residues. Trimming removed 3 bases from V and 1 base from J, with 18 bases in between. The germline gives CDR1 SEHNR, CDR2 FQNEAQ (reference sequence). The CDR3 nucleotides are TGTGCCAGCAGCTTCCTGAGTTCGCCCGGTGGAACTAATGAAAAACTGTTTTTT. It is translated as CASSFLSSPGGTNEKLFF.